The sequence of this TCR beta chain was determined in a study of T-cell memory formation after mild COVID-19. Across the study: The study found TCR clusters largely donor specific. Study conclusions and caveats: Contracting CD4+ clones were located mainly in CM and EM, and CD8+ clones in EMRA. A second wave expanding day 15 to 37 was CD4+-biased; contracting clones were balanced.

In regard to this clonotype: Its antigen is unidentified.

Per the germline V gene, CDR1 is KGHSH and CDR2 is LQKENI. V lost 2 bases, J lost 0 bases, and 8 bases stayed unmatched. The CDR3 has 17 amino acids. TCR alpha and TCR beta cDNA libraries with sample barcodes and UMIs came from 5'RACE using constant-segment primers. TCRdb ran MiXCR on the 5' RACE reads and lists one entry per CDR3 protein. Among about 470,000 distinct CDR3 sequences, approximately 23% were seen once, and the ten largest hold around 12%. The chain joins TRBV18 to TRBJ1-1; 8 nucleotides agree with TRBD1. Sequenced material: PBMCs or a T cell subset sorted from them (not recorded which). This clonotype originated in an adult woman who had mild COVID-19 (a few samples of this study predate the infection). Cell type and time point are not known. For the CDR3, the DNA is TGTGCCAGCTCACCATTTGAGACAGGGGCCCTGAACACTGAAGCTTTCTTT. It encodes CASSPFETGALNTEAFF. The variable domain in full, completed from reference TRBV18 and TRBJ1-1, reads NAGVMQNPRHLVRRRGQEARLRCSPMKGHSHVYWYRQLPEEGLKFMVYLQKENIIDESGMPKERFSAEFPKEGPSILRIQQVVRGDSAAYFCASSPFETGALNTEAFFGQGTRLTVV.